The clone carrying this T cell receptor beta chain was observed a few times. TCRdb itself ran the 5' RACE reads through MiXCR, one entry per CDR3 protein. The sample holds fewer than 900,000 distinct CDR3 sequences, 15% to 20% seen once. The source of the sample is a study of identical twins. The germline gives CDR1 DFQATT, CDR2 SNEGSKA (reference sequence). With 3 bases removed from V and 4 bases from J, the gap between germline ends came to 17 bases. The CDR3 is 15 amino acids. This sample also belongs to another study, concerning T cells expressing NK-cell markers. From that report: The share of CD8+ T cells held by dominant NKG2C+ clonotypes was about 1.0-8% in over 5 donors.

The chain links TRBV20-1 to TRBJ2-3; perhaps TRBD2 as D (6 bases). The sequencing sample was made of PBMCs. The clonotype comes from a woman under 30 in good health. CDR3 residues: CSASGDWRGPDTQYF. In DNA form, the CDR3 reads TGCAGTGCTAGCGGGGACTGGAGGGGTCCAGATACGCAGTATTTT.